This T cell receptor (beta chain) is from a study of control samples from healthy donors and cancer patients. Looked up from germline, CDR1 is WNHNN and CDR2 is SYGVQD (reference sequence). CDR3 length: 17 residues. J lost 7 bases, V lost 3 bases, and 12 bases had no gene match. TCRdb's copy holds only in-frame clones and misses some; the assay was immunoSEQ multiplex PCR. This table holds some 95,000 clones, about four fifths found once. Material for sequencing was blood. This sequence was found in a woman aged 30 to 39 in good health. The chain carries TRBV10-1 and TRBJ2-1; 10 nucleotides agree with TRBD2. DNA of the CDR3: TGCGCCAGCAGTGACTCGAGATCTCTAGCGGGGGCAAATGAGCAGTTCTTC. The encoded protein is CASSDSRSLAGANEQFF.